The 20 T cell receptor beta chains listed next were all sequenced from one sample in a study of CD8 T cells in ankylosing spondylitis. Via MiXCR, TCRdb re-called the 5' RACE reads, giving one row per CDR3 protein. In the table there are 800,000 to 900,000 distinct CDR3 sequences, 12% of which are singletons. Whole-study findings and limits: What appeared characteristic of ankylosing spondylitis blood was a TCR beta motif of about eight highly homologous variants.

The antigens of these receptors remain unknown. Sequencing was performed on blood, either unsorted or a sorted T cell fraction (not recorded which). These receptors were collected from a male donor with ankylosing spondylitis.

For the CDR3, the DNA is TGTGCCAGCAGTTTAACGGGGACGTACCAAGAGACCCAGTACTTC. Translation: CASSLTGTYQETQYF. The chain links TRBV28 to TRBJ2-5; D may be TRBD1 or TRBD2 (5 bases each). This CDR3 is 15 amino acids long. V gave up 2 bases and J gave up 0 bases, with 10 bases separating them. Germline V lookup: CDR1 MDHEN, CDR2 SYDVKM.

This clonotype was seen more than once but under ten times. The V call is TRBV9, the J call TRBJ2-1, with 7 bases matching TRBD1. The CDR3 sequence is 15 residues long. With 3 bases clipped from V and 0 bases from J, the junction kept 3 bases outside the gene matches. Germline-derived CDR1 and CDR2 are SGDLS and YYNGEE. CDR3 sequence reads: CASSAGQNSYNEQFF. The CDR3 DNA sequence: TGTGCCAGCAGCGCGGGACAGAACTCCTACAATGAGCAGTTCTTC.

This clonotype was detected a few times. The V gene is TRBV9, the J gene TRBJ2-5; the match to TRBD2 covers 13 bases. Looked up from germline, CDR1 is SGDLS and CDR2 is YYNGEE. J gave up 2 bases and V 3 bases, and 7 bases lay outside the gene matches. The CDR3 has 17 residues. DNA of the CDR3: TGTGCCAGCAGCGCACATCTGACTAGCGGGGGGCAAGAGACCCAGTACTTC. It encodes CASSAHLTSGGQETQYF.

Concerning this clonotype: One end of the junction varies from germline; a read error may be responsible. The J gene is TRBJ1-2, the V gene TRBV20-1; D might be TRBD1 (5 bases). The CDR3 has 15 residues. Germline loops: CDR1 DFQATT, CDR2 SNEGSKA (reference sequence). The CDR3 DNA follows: TGCTGTGCTAGAGATATCGGGGAGGGAACAGGTGGCTACACCTTC. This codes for CCARDIGEGTGGYTF.

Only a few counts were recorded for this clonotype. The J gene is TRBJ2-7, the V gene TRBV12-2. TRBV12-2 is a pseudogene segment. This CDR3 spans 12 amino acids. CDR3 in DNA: TGTGCAAGTCGACCATACTCCTACGAGCAGTACTTC. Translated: CASRPYSYEQYF.

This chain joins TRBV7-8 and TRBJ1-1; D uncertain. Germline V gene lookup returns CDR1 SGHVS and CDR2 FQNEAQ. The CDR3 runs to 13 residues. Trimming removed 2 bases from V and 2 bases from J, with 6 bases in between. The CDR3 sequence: CASSLYINTEAFF. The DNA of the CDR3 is TGTGCCAGCAGCTTATACATCAACACTGAAGCTTTCTTT.

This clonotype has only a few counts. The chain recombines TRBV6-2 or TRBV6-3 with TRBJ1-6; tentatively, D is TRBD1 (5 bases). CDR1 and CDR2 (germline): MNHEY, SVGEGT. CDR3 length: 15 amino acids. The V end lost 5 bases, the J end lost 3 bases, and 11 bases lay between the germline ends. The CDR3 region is CASSARGVYNSPLHF. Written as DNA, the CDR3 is TGTGCCAGCAGTGCCCGAGGGGTCTATAATTCACCCCTCCACTTT.

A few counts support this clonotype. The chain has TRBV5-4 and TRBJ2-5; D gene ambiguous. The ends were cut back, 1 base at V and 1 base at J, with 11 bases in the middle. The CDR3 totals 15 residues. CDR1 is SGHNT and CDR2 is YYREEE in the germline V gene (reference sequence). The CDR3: CASSLRTRLQETQYF. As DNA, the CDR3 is TGTGCCAGCAGCTTGAGAACCAGGCTCCAAGAGACCCAGTACTTC.

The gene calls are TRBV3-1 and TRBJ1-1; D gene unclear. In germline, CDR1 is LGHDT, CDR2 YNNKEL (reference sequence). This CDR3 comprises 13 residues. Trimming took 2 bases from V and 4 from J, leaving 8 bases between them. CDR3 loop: CASSQRVVTEAFF. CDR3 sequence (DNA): TGTGCCAGCAGCCAAAGGGTCGTCACTGAAGCTTTCTTT.

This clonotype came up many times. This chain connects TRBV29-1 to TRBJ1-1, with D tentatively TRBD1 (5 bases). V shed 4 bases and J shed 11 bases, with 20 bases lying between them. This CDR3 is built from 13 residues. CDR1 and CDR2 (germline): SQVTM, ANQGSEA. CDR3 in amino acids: CSVGGYATVKAFF. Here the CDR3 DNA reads TGCAGCGTTGGGGGCTACGCGACAGTGAAGGCTTTCTTT.

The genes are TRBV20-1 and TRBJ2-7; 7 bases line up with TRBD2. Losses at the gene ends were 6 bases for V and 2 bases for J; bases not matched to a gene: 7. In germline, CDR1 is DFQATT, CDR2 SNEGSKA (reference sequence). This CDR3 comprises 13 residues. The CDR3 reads CSAQREATYEQYF. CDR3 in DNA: TGCAGTGCCCAGCGGGAAGCGACCTACGAGCAGTACTTC.

The CDR3 bases are TGCAGTGCTAGGGTGTTGACTAACTATGGCTACACCTTC. Its protein is CSARVLTNYGYTF. V usage is TRBV20-1 and J usage is TRBJ1-2; D remains ambiguous. Germline lookup yields CDR1 DFQATT and CDR2 SNEGSKA (reference sequence). CDR3 length equals 13 residues. Trimming cost V 3 bases and J 0 bases, with 8 bases left between them.

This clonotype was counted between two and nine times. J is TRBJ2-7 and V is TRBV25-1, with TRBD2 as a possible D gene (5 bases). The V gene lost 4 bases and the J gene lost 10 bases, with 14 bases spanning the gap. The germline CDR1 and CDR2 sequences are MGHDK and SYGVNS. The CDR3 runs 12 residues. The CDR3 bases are TGTGCCAGCAGTGTTTCCGGGATCAGCCAGTACTTC. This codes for CASSVSGISQYF.

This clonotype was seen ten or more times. The CDR3 DNA sequence: TGTGCCAGCAGCATCAAGCGGGAGCAGTATTTT. Protein product: CASSIKREQYF. The genes are TRBV7-6 and TRBJ2-3; 7 positions agree with TRBD2. Trimming at V came to 5 bases and at J to 11 bases, leaving 4 bases not matched to a gene. The CDR3 is made up of 11 amino acids. Per germline, CDR1 SGHVS and CDR2 FNYEAQ. The whole variable domain, remainder taken from reference TRBV7-6 and TRBJ2-3, is GAGVSQSPRYKVTKRGQDVALRCDPISGHVSLYWYRQALGQGPEFLTYFNYEAQQDKSGLPNDRFSAERPEGSISTLTIQRTEQRDSAMYRCASSIKREQYFGPGTRLTVL.

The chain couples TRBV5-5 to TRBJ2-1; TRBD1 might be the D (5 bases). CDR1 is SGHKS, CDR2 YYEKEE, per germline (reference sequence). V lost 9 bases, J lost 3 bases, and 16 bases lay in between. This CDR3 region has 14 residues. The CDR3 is CAMSPGAFYNEQFF. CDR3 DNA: TGTGCCATGAGCCCTGGGGCCTTCTACAATGAGCAGTTCTTC.

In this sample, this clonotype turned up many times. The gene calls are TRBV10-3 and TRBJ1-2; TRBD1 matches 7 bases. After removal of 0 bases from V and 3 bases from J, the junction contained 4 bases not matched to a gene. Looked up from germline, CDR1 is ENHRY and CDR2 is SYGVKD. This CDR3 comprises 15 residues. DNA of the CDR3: TGTGCCATCAGTGAGTCGAAGGGGGCCGACTATGGCTACACCTTC. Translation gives CAISESKGADYGYTF.

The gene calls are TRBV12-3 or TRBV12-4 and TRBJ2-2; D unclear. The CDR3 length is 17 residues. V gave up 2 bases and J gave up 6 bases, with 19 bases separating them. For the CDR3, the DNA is TGTGCCAGCAGTTTACCACGCCGATTCCTAGTATCCGGGGAGCTGTTTTTT. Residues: CASSLPRRFLVSGELFF.

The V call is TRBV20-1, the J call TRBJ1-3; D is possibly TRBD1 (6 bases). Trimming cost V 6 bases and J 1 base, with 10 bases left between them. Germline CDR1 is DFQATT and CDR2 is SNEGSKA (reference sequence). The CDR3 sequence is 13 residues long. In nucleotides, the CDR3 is TGCAGTGCAAATGACAGGTCTGGAAACACCATATATTTT. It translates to CSANDRSGNTIYF.

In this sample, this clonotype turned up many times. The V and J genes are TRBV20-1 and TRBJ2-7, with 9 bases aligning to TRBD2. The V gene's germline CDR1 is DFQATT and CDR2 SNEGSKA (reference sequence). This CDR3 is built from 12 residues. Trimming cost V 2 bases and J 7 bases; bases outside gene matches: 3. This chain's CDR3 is CSARRLAGEQYF. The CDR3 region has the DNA TGCAGTGCTAGACGGCTAGCGGGGGAGCAGTACTTC.

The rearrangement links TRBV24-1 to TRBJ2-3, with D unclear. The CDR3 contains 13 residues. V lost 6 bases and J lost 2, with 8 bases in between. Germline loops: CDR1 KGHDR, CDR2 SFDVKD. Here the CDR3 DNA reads TGTGCCACCAGTCTGTCCGCCACAGATACGCAGTATTTT. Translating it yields CATSLSATDTQYF.